The source of this TCR beta chain is a study of identical twins. Looked up from germline, CDR1 is SGHKS and CDR2 is YYEKEE (reference sequence). V lost 5 bases and J 3 bases, leaving 9 bases between the germline ends. The length of the CDR3 is 13 residues. In the case of this clonotype: As yet, its antigen is unknown.

Study-level points and caveats: Abundant beta clonotypes from cord blood had fewer insertions, unlike memory repertoires, which showed none. Models underestimated out-of-frame TCR alpha sharing in monozygotic twins.

TCRdb re-derived calls from the 5' RACE reads in MiXCR, one entry per CDR3 protein. The sample gives 570,000 or so distinct CDR3 sequences, 9% to 10% of which show up once; roughly 3% is in the top ten. In addition, the sample was reused for a study of yellow fever vaccine responses in identical twins. That source reports: Twin vaccine T cell responses reportedly seemed partly convergent, partly personalized.

The chain links TRBV5-5 to TRBJ2-1; D is unclear. Specimen: PBMCs. The sequence came from a young woman in good health. The CDR3 here is CASRWSYYNEQFF. The CDR3 region has the DNA TGTGCCAGCAGGTGGTCGTACTACAATGAGCAGTTCTTC.